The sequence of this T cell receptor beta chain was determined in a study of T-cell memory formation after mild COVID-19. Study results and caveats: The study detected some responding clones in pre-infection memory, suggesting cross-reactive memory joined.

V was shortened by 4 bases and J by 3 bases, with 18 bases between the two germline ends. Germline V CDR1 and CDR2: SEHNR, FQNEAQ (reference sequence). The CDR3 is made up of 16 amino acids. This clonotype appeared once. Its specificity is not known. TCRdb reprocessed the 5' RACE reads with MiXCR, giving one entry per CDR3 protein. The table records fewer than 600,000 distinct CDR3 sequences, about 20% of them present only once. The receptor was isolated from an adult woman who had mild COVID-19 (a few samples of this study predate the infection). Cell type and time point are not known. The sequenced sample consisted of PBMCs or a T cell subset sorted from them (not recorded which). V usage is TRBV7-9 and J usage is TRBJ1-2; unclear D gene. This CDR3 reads CASSSPWGAADYGYTF. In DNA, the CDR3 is TGTGCCAGCAGCTCCCCGTGGGGTGCAGCGGACTATGGCTACACCTTC. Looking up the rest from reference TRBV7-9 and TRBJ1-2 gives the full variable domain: DTGVSQNPRHKITKRGQNVTFRCDPISEHNRLYWYRQTLGQGPEFLTYFQNEAQLEKSRLLSDRFSAERPKGSFSTLEIQRTEQGDSAMYLCASSSPWGAADYGYTFGSGTRLTVV.